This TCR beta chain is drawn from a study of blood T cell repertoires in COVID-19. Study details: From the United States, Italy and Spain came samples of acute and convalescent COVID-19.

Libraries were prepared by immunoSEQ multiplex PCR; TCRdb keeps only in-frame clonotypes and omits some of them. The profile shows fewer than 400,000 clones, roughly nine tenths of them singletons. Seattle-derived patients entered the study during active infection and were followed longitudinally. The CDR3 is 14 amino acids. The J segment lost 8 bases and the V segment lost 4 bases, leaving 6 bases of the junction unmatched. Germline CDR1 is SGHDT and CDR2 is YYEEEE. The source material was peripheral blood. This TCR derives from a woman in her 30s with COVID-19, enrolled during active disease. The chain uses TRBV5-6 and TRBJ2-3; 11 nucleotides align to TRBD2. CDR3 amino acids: CASSPRTSGRTQYF. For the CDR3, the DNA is TGTGCCAGCAGCCCGCGGACTAGCGGGCGTACGCAGTATTTT.